These 23 T cell receptor beta chains came from one sample sequenced in a study of cytomegalovirus exposure and HLA in healthy donors. PCR used 60 Vbeta primers and 13 Jbeta primers. This table comes from immunoSEQ multiplex PCR, and its TCRdb copy is limited to in-frame clones, with some not included. The profile shows about 90,000 clones, around 90% of them singletons. Sequencing used PBMCs. The receptors stem from a man aged 18 to 30 in good health and CMV-seronegative.

This chain connects TRBV28 to TRBJ2-7, with unresolved D. This CDR3 contains 12 residues. Germline V lookup: CDR1 MDHEN, CDR2 SYDVKM. V was trimmed by 3 bases and J by 11 bases, leaving 14 bases between them. The CDR3 coding sequence is TGTGCCAGCAGTTTCCGGCCGGCGGCGGAGTACTTC. As protein: CASSFRPAAEYF.

The gene calls are TRBV18 and TRBJ2-1, with D unclear. With 6 bases removed from V and 3 bases from J, the gap between germline ends came to 12 bases. The germline V gene has CDR1 KGHSH and CDR2 LQKENI. CDR3 length equals 14 residues. Here the CDR3 DNA reads TGTGCCAGCTCTAACCTTGCAGACTACAATGAGCAGTTCTTC. It translates to CASSNLADYNEQFF.

A single count supports this clone. This chain joins TRBV18 and TRBJ2-1; 10 nucleotides line up with TRBD2. The V and J ends lost 5 bases and 4 bases, in that order; junction bases with no gene match: 5. This CDR3 region has 15 residues. CDR1 and CDR2 from the germline V gene are KGHSH and LQKENI. The CDR3 nucleotides read TGTGCCAGCTCATCCCAGCGGGGGGGGTACAATGAGCAGTTCTTC. Protein sequence: CASSSQRGGYNEQFF.

This clone showed up just once. V usage is TRBV2 and J usage is TRBJ2-3; 7 bases align to TRBD2. This CDR3 spans 15 amino acids. CDR1 SNHLY and CDR2 FYNNEI come from the germline V gene. The V segment lost 8 bases and the J segment 2 bases; nucleotides outside the gene matches: 10. CDR3: CASGGTAGPTDTQYF. Here the CDR3 DNA reads TGTGCCAGCGGGGGTACAGCGGGGCCCACAGATACGCAGTATTTT.

In this sample, this clone turned up once. This chain uses TRBV5-1 with TRBJ2-1, with a weak D call TRBD2 (5 bases). Deletions cut 4 bases from V and 5 bases from J, with 10 bases between. CDR1 and CDR2 from the germline V gene are SGHRS and YFSETQ. This CDR3 region has 13 residues. The CDR3 DNA is TGCGCCAGCAGCCCCGCGGGTAACAATGAGCAGTTCTTC. Protein: CASSPAGNNEQFF.

The chain combines TRBV5-1 with TRBJ1-2; D possibly corresponds to TRBD1 (6 bases). From germline, CDR1 is SGHRS and CDR2 YFSETQ. The CDR3 has 13 residues. The V gene lost 4 bases and the J gene lost 6 bases, with 13 bases spanning the gap. For the CDR3, the DNA is TGCGCCAGCAGCACACCCTCAGGGGATGGCTACACCTTC. Translated, it gives CASSTPSGDGYTF. Full variable domain (missing parts from reference TRBV5-1 and TRBJ1-2): KAGVTQTPRYLIKTRGQQVTLSCSPISGHRSVSWYQQTPGQGLQFLFEYFSETQRNKGNFPGRFSGRQFSNSRSEMNVSTLELGDSALYLCASSTPSGDGYTFGSGTRLTVV.

The V call is TRBV18, the J call TRBJ1-5; 9 bases are shared with TRBD1. The germline V gene encodes CDR1 KGHSH and CDR2 LQKENI. V shed 2 bases and J 2 bases; nucleotides not matched to a gene: 4. The CDR3 covers 16 residues. CDR3 DNA sequence: TGTGCCAGCTCACCATTGGGACAGGGTGGCAATCAGCCCCAGCATTTT. Translated: CASSPLGQGGNQPQHF.

This clone was picked up one time. J is TRBJ2-6 and V is TRBV28; TRBD2 matches at 16 bases. Germline-derived CDR1 and CDR2 are MDHEN and SYDVKM. The CDR3 contains 24 residues. Trimming took 2 bases from V and 0 from J; bases not matched to a gene: 16. CDR3 amino acids: CASSLARGTSGRVTRLSGANVLTF. The CDR3 DNA sequence: TGTGCCAGCAGTTTAGCGAGGGGGACTAGCGGGAGGGTAACCCGTCTCTCTGGGGCCAACGTCCTGACTTTC.

The rearrangement uses TRBV11-2 and TRBJ2-1, with 7 nucleotides matching TRBD2. The V segment lost 5 bases and the J segment 7 bases; nucleotides outside the gene matches: 11. CDR3 length: 15 residues. Germline V gene lookup returns CDR1 SGHAT and CDR2 FQNNGV. The CDR3 here is CASSKRLAAVNEQFF. The CDR3 DNA is TGTGCCAGCAGCAAGCGGCTAGCGGCAGTAAATGAGCAGTTCTTC.

CDR3 nucleotide sequence: TGCGCCAGCAGTCATGGATGGGAGACTAGCACAGATACGCAGTATTTT. Translated: CASSHGWETSTDTQYF. This chain joins TRBV23-1 and TRBJ2-3; D may be TRBD2 (5 bases). TRBV23-1 is noted as an ORF with a role that remains uncertain. Trimming shortened V by 3 bases and J by 0 bases, and 13 bases separated the two germline ends. This CDR3 spans 16 amino acids.

The chain uses TRBV12-5 and TRBJ2-5, with 15 bases that match TRBD2. J lost 2 bases, V lost 1 base, and 2 bases had no gene match. Germline V lookup: CDR1 LGHNT, CDR2 FRNRAP. The CDR3 is made up of 17 amino acids. The CDR3 is CASGLGGLAGGQETQYF. DNA of the CDR3: TGTGCTAGTGGTTTGGGGGGACTAGCGGGAGGTCAAGAGACCCAGTACTTC.

The rearrangement links TRBV7-2 to TRBJ1-1; TRBD1 agrees at 7 bases. The CDR3 consists of 14 residues. CDR1 is SGHTA and CDR2 is FQGNSA in the germline V gene. V shed 6 bases and J 1 base; nucleotides not matched to a gene: 5. This chain's CDR3 is CASRPTGENTEAFF. Written as DNA, the CDR3 is TGTGCCAGCAGACCTACAGGGGAGAACACTGAAGCTTTCTTT.

The rearrangement uses TRBV5-4 and TRBJ2-7; 7 bases fit TRBD1. CDR3 length: 14 residues. Trimming removed 3 bases from V and 6 bases from J; junction bases left unmatched: 9. Germline lookup yields CDR1 SGHNT and CDR2 YYREEE (reference sequence). CDR3 in amino acids: CASSSADRVSEQYF. As DNA, the CDR3 is TGTGCCAGCAGCTCTGCCGACAGGGTATCCGAGCAGTACTTC.

The rearrangement uses TRBV2 and TRBJ1-4, with 7 bases matching TRBD1. Unmatched junction bases numbered 7, after V lost 10 bases and J lost 5 bases. CDR3 length: 13 residues. Germline V gene data show CDR1 as SNHLY and CDR2 as FYNNEI. CDR3 sequence (DNA): TGTGCCACCAGGGGGGGGCCAAATGAAAAACTGTTTTTT. Translated, it gives CATRGGPNEKLFF. Full variable domain (rest looked up from reference TRBV2 and TRBJ1-4): EPEVTQTPSHQVTQMGQEVILRCVPISNHLYFYWYRQILGQKVEFLVSFYNNEISEKSEIFDDQFSVERPDGSNFTLKIRSTKLEDSAMYFCATRGGPNEKLFFGSGTQLSVL.

This rearrangement joins TRBV11-2 to TRBJ2-3; D might be TRBD2 (6 bases). The CDR3 extends over 16 amino acids. From germline, CDR1 is SGHAT and CDR2 FQNNGV. The V end was cut by 5 bases, the J end by 0 bases, with 15 bases between. DNA for the CDR3: TGTGCCAGCAGCCCCAATAGCGGACGGAGCACAGATACGCAGTATTTT. Translated: CASSPNSGRSTDTQYF.

The rearrangement joins TRBV7-3 to TRBJ2-5; 8 positions agree with TRBD1. From germline, CDR1 is SGHTA and CDR2 FQGTGA. This CDR3 spans 14 amino acids. Germline trimming cut 5 bases from V and 4 bases from J; bases unmatched to any gene: 6. This CDR3 is CASSPAGGGETQYF. As DNA, the CDR3 is TGTGCCAGCAGCCCAGCAGGGGGCGGAGAGACCCAGTACTTC.

This clone was counted between two and nine times. The V call is TRBV7-9, the J call TRBJ1-6; no firm D call. This CDR3 has 15 residues. CDR1 and CDR2 (germline): SEHNR, FQNEAQ (reference sequence). V dropped 4 bases and J dropped 7 bases, with 14 bases sitting between them. The CDR3 nucleotides read TGTGCCAGCAGCTCAAACAGCGGGCGAAATTCACCCCTCCACTTT. It yields the protein CASSSNSGRNSPLHF.

This sequence joins TRBV4-3 and TRBJ1-1; D perhaps matches TRBD1 (5 bases). CDR3 length equals 15 residues. Germline assignment: CDR1 LGHNA and CDR2 YSLEER. Trimming pared 2 bases from V and 4 bases from J, leaving 14 bases between. The CDR3 loop is CASSQSRGTGTEAFF. In DNA, the CDR3 is TGCGCCAGCAGCCAATCTCGGGGGACGGGCACTGAAGCTTTCTTT.

The count of this clone is one. The rearrangement links TRBV6-5 to TRBJ2-5; 10 bases line up with TRBD2. CDR3 size: 15 residues. The trim removed 6 bases at V and 4 bases at J, leaving 8 bases unmatched. Germline CDR1 and CDR2: MNHEY and SVGAGI. CDR3 in DNA: TGTGCCAGCAGCCCCGGACTAGCGGTTCGAGAGACCCAGTACTTC. Translating it yields CASSPGLAVRETQYF.

The chain combines TRBV7-2 with TRBJ1-2; the D gene is possibly TRBD1 (5 bases). Germline V CDR1 and CDR2: SGHTA, FQGNSA. Between the trimmed V and J ends, which lost 2 bases and 6 bases, there was a span of 10 bases. The CDR3 is 13 residues long. This CDR3 reads CASSLLTVNGYTF. The DNA for the CDR3 is TGTGCCAGCAGCTTACTGACAGTCAATGGCTACACCTTC. The variable domain in full, with the rest retrieved from reference TRBV7-2 and TRBJ1-2, is GAGVSQSPSNKVTEKGKDVELRCDPISGHTALYWYRQSLGQGLEFLIYFQGNSAPDKSGLPSDRFSAERTGGSVSTLTIQRTQQEDSAVYLCASSLLTVNGYTFGSGTRLTVV.

The chain couples TRBV19 to TRBJ2-3, with 8 nucleotides matching TRBD1. Germline trimming cut 1 base from V and 6 bases from J; bases unmatched to any gene: 9. The CDR3 is made up of 16 amino acids. Germline CDR1 and CDR2: LNHDA and SQIVND (reference sequence). CDR3: CASSIARTGFIDTQYF. The CDR3 nucleotides are TGTGCCAGTAGTATAGCCCGGACAGGGTTCATCGATACGCAGTATTTT.

This clone appeared a single time. The chain is built from TRBV19 and TRBJ1-5; no firm D call. This CDR3 is built from 14 residues. CDR1 is LNHDA and CDR2 is SQIVND in the germline V gene (reference sequence). V shed 7 bases and J shed 4 bases, with 14 bases lying between them. The CDR3 DNA follows: TGTGCCAGTACCCAAGATCCCAGGAATCAGCCCCAGCATTTT. This sequence encodes CASTQDPRNQPQHF.

This sequence joins TRBV5-6 and TRBJ1-1, with a tentative D call TRBD1 (5 bases). Trimming took 2 bases from V and 4 from J, leaving 12 bases between them. CDR1 is SGHDT and CDR2 is YYEEEE in the germline V gene. The CDR3 contains 14 residues. The CDR3 nucleotides read TGTGCCAGCAGCTTCAACAGGCCCAGCACTGAAGCTTTCTTT. Encoded protein: CASSFNRPSTEAFF.